The rows below give T cell receptor beta chains drawn from one sample of a study of beta chain features in type 1 diabetes. The data were produced by immunoSEQ multiplex PCR, yet TCRdb's version contains in-frame clones alone and is incomplete. The sample consists of around 310,000 clones, approximately 11% of them appearing once. Sequenced sample: naive CD4+ T cells from blood. The receptors shown here come from a woman between 25 and 40 years old in good health. Both conserved end residues are part of each CDR3.

TRBJ1-5,TRBV6-1,CASMWRGSNQPQHF
TRBJ2-6,TRBV7-9,CASSIGQGLGAGANVLTF
TRBJ2-4,TRBV5-1,CASSLGGRNIQYF
TRBJ2-1,TRBV7-9,CASSPTGGLDNEQFF
TRBJ2-1,TRBV7-3,CASSLNGAGVKEQFF
TRBJ1-5,TRBV6-6,CASRTDSNQPQHF
TRBJ2-1,TRBV5-1,CASSSPGLAGVGEQFF
TRBJ1-5,TRBV29-1,CSVATGQNQPQHF
TRBJ2-2,TRBV19,CASSNLAGLQQATGELFF
TRBJ2-2,TRBV9,CASSVLSGEAGGELFF
TRBJ2-7,TRBV7-2,CASSLGGRGYEQYF
TRBJ2-5,TRBV7-2,CASILQGAGETQYF
TRBJ1-4,TRBV30,CAWNRDSLNEKLFF
TRBJ1-2,TRBV6-1,CASSDVSGYNYGYTF
TRBJ2-5,TRBV2,CARQIQETQYF
TRBJ2-1,TRBV14,CASSQDQGLAQLNEQFF
TRBJ2-7,TRBV19,CASSIDGRALPYEQYF
TRBJ2-7,TRBV7-2,CASTRTPGAYEQYF
TRBJ2-1,TRBV5-1,CASSKWTVKDNEQFF
TRBJ1-2,TRBV4-2,CASSFSEVAGYTF
TRBJ2-5,TRBV9,CASSVGLGAAGVETQYF
TRBJ2-1,TRBV5-4,CASSLPGLGGVSNEQFF
TRBJ2-7,TRBV6-5,CASSYSYRDHEQYF
TRBJ2-1,TRBV4-3,CASSQEWRLAGAEQFF
TRBJ2-3,TRBV19,CASSFTGTSGKHTQYF
TRBJ1-5,TRBV7-2,CASSLTGNQPQHF
TRBJ2-7,TRBV15,CATSTRGETGISYEQYF
TRBJ2-1,TRBV28,CASRKPQGGGSNEQFF
TRBJ2-1,TRBV6-5,CASSYSGDEQFF
TRBJ2-5,TRBV28,CASGAFQETQYF
TRBJ1-2,TRBV28,CASSWDSYGYTF
TRBJ2-7,TRBV2,CASALRGAYEQYF
TRBJ2-7,TRBV5-1,CASKEGQGGEQYF
TRBJ2-5,TRBV9,CASSVGGLAGEETQYF
TRBJ1-4,TRBV28,CASIWGTGARGGNEKLFF
TRBJ2-2,TRBV5-1,CASSLTGDAGELFF